The clone carrying this TCR beta chain was seen a single time. TCRdb keeps only in-frame clones here, not all; method: immunoSEQ multiplex PCR. The data contain fewer than 250,000 clones, around 85% of them singletons. This entry belongs to a study of blood T cell repertoires in COVID-19. Germline V CDR1 and CDR2: LGHDT, YNNKEL (reference sequence). The CDR3 spans 14 residues. Trimming took 3 bases from V and 4 from J; bases not matched to a gene: 5. This receptor was obtained from a woman in her fifties or sixties with active or convalescent COVID-19. The V call is TRBV3-1 (or the pseudogene TRBV3-2), the J call TRBJ2-5; 7 bases are a match to TRBD2. Sequenced sample: peripheral blood. CDR3 protein: CASSHRASGETQYF. The DNA of the CDR3 is TGTGCCAGCAGCCATCGGGCTAGCGGAGAGACCCAGTACTTC.